These T cell receptor beta chains were read from a single sample in a study of T cell repertoires in cytomegalovirus infection. TCRdb itself ran the reads through MiXCR, one entry per CDR3 protein. The sample has about 400,000 distinct CDR3 sequences, around 18% seen once. Sequencing was performed on PBMCs. These receptors all come from a human donor in good health (CMV status not recorded). Some clones in this sample may be carry-over from other donors' samples. CDR3s include the opening cysteine and the closing phenylalanine or tryptophan. A D gene is named only where the DNA matches it firmly. For some rows the clone size is stated as once, few or many, or as a class when expanded; others skip it.

d_call clone_size j_call v_call cdr3_aa cdr3_nt
TRBD1 many TRBJ1-3 TRBV6-5 CASSYSMGQSNTIYF TGTGCCAGCAGTTACTCGATGGGACAGTCAAACACCATATATTTT
TRBD2 NA TRBJ2-3 TRBV20-1 CSARLAGTSTDTQYF TGCAGTGCTAGACTAGCGGGCACTAGCACAGATACGCAGTATTTT
NA NA TRBJ2-5 TRBV14 CASSHRLQETQYF TGTGCCAGCAGCCACCGTCTACAAGAGACCCAGTACTTC
NA few TRBJ2-1 TRBV28 CASSGGGDGDNEQFF TGTGCCAGCAGCGGAGGAGGGGACGGAGACAATGAGCAGTTCTTC
NA NA TRBJ2-7 TRBV7-2 CASSLSRGSYEQYF TGTGCCAGCAGCTTAAGTAGGGGCTCCTACGAGCAGTACTTC
TRBD1 many TRBJ1-5 TRBV5-4 CASSLASLGRGLLNQPQHF TGTGCCAGCAGCTTGGCTTCCCTGGGAAGGGGGCTCTTAAATCAGCCCCAGCATTTT
NA few TRBJ1-1 TRBV10-2 CASSFPGRGTEAFF TGCGCCAGCAGTTTTCCAGGGAGGGGCACTGAAGCTTTCTTT
NA few TRBJ1-2 TRBV10-3 CATTGGGDGYTF TGTGCCACCACCGGGGGGGGCGACGGCTACACCTTC
NA NA TRBJ2-1 TRBV5-4 CASNPEGVNREQFF TGTGCCAGCAACCCTGAAGGGGTAAATAGGGAGCAGTTCTTC
NA NA TRBJ1-1 TRBV9 CASSPSVRQLNTEAFF TGTGCCAGCAGCCCCTCCGTGAGACAACTGAACACTGAAGCTTTCTTT
NA many TRBJ1-4 TRBV28 CASSAPERSGFTNEKLFF TGTGCCAGCAGTGCACCAGAACGATCCGGTTTCACTAATGAAAAACTGTTTTTT
NA many TRBJ1-4 TRBV7-9 CASSLESFNEKLFF TGTGCCAGCAGCTTAGAGTCGTTTAATGAAAAACTGTTTTTT
NA few TRBJ2-1 TRBV20-1 CSARELSEGNEQFF TGCAGTGCTAGAGAACTATCGGAGGGGAATGAGCAGTTCTTC
NA few TRBJ2-2 TRBV28 CASSLMVSGELFF TGTGCCAGCAGTTTAATGGTTTCCGGGGAGCTGTTTTTT
NA NA TRBJ1-1 TRBV18 CASSPWRNTEAFF TGTGCCAGCTCACCATGGAGGAACACTGAAGCTTTCTTT
NA few TRBJ2-3 TRBV20-1 CSAPEVSGGQHTDTQYF TGCAGTGCTCCAGAGGTCAGTGGGGGACAACACACAGATACGCAGTATTTT
NA NA TRBJ2-7 TRBV7-2 CASSLKLGETYEQYF TGTGCCAGCAGCTTAAAACTCGGGGAAACCTACGAGCAGTACTTC
NA NA TRBJ1-2 TRBV12-5 CASGLGYAGGYTF TGTGCTAGTGGTTTGGGATACGCGGGGGGCTACACCTTC
NA NA TRBJ2-5 TRBV12-5 CASGLPGVRPETQYF TGTGCTAGTGGTTTACCAGGGGTCCGGCCAGAGACCCAGTACTTC